This T cell receptor (beta chain) was identified during a study of blood T cell repertoires in COVID-19 (dated by TCRdb to about 2020). General notes on the study: Samples covering the acute and convalescent phases of COVID-19 were provided by collaborators in the United States, Italy and Spain. A de-identified subject ID, COVID-19 status, age in years and sex were almost always included in the sample metadata. Where HLA class I and class II types were available, the types were taken from metadata supplied by the sample provider, not from assay-based typing. The dataset comprised deeply sampled blood TCRbeta repertoires from subjects exposed to, actively infected with, or recovered from COVID-19. The prospective study material was composed of cDNA or gDNA derived from T cells, B-cell-depleted T cells, or PBMCs. Samples came from the ongoing ImmuneRACE study (first 160 participants) plus 1,254 subjects from 6 global collaborators. The repertoires were made available in a free public database intended to serve as a resource for research on the immune response to SARS-CoV-2. Beyond this particular receptor, the publication reports: The amount of clinical and demographic metadata varied by source and participant and was provided uncurated.

A word on this clone: The antigen it recognizes is unknown. No much larger clonotype is one base removed from it; base qualities were not supplied.

Another Seattle source contributed samples from volunteer blood donors who had recovered from COVID-19. Collaborating institutions collected whole blood in K2EDTA tubes following their own protocols. For TCRbeta analysis, collaborator samples were shipped as frozen whole blood, as isolated PBMCs, or as DNA extracted from either sample type. TCRbeta CDR3 regions were amplified from genomic DNA using the immunoSEQ Assay, a bias-controlled multiplex PCR. Under the source paper's analysis protocol: Within the assay, amplification of reference gene primers was used to estimate how many nucleated cells each sample contained. To quantify the absolute abundance of each unique TCRbeta CDR3 rearrangement, sequence reads were collapsed and filtered. Productive Simpson clonality was computed per sample as the square root of Simpson's diversity index over productive rearrangements. This immuneACCESS table, as held by TCRdb, lists in-frame sequences with V and J called but not all clones. Of the missing ones, under half trace to an unresolved V gene in checked studies; the others have no known cause. V, J and clone size are taken as reported in that table, and D and trimming were inferred from the DNA itself. The sample includes roughly 330,000 clones, with more than 70% observed a single time. Under 6.5% of the sample is held by the ten biggest clonotypes.

The germline V gene encodes CDR1 SGHTA and CDR2 FQGNSA. The CDR3, from cysteine to phenylalanine, totals 13 residues. CDR3 DNA only is kept here, 39 bases in frame from base 1. V is cut back by 7 bases and J by 3 bases, with 4 bases in the junction unmatched. The chain is assembled from TRBV7-2 and TRBJ2-7, and 9 bases in between align with TRBD1. The sequence came from a man between 18 and 35 years old who had recovered from COVID-19. Sequences were obtained from peripheral blood. CDR3 protein: CASTTDRGYEQYF. The DNA sequence is given as TGTGCCAGCACCACGGACAGGGGCTACGAGCAGTACTTC.